These T cell receptor beta chains were read from a single sample in a study of vaccination effects on CD4 cells after COVID-19. Here immunoSEQ multiplex PCR was the method, and the copy in TCRdb shows in-frame clones only, minus some. The table lists approximately 14,000 clones, about 75% of them singletons. Their antigens remain unidentified. The specimen was CD4+ T cells from PBMCs cultured with HCoV-NL63 spike peptides, collected after COVID-19 vaccination. The receptors stem from a human donor who received a COVID-19 vaccine. Each CDR3 is given with its conserved first and last residue. A D gene is named only where the DNA matches it firmly. Some rows have no size entry. The others give once, few or many, or a class for an expanded clone.

size,V,D,J,DNA,CDR3
-,TRBV7-6,-,TRBJ2-3,TGTGCCAGCAGCCCTGGGACTTTGGGCACAGATACGCAGTATTTT,CASSPGTLGTDTQYF
-,TRBV28,-,TRBJ2-3,TGTGCCAGCAGTACCGCCCTAGTGAGGGAGGGCACAGATACGCAGTATTTT,CASSTALVREGTDTQYF
-,TRBV6-5,-,TRBJ2-1,TGTGCCAGCAGGGAGGCCCCCGTCCCTTCGGGGGAGCAGTTCTTC,CASREAPVPSGEQFF
few,TRBV3-1/TRBV3-2,TRBD2,TRBJ2-7,TGTGCCAGCGGTTTCGGGGGGTCCTACGAGCAGTACTTC,CASGFGGSYEQYF
-,TRBV11-2,-,TRBJ2-6,TGTGCCAGCACCCTCGGGGGTCACAGCTCTGGGGCCAACGTCCTGACTTTC,CASTLGGHSSGANVLTF
few,TRBV3-1/TRBV3-2,-,TRBJ1-2,TGTGCCAGCAGCCCCAGAGGGCGGGGAAGCGGCTACACCTTC,CASSPRGRGSGYTF
few,TRBV27,TRBD1,TRBJ1-2,TGTGCCAGCAGTTCCCTACTGACAGGGGGGTCTGGCTACACCTTC,CASSSLLTGGSGYTF
-,TRBV19,TRBD2,TRBJ2-3,TGTGCCAGTAGTAAACCAGTGGGGACTAGCGGGAGGGGGTCGACAGATACGCAGTATTTT,CASSKPVGTSGRGSTDTQYF
-,TRBV5-5,-,TRBJ2-5,TGTGCCAGCAGCAACCCCCCTGGGGGCCAAGAGACCCAGTACTTC,CASSNPPGGQETQYF
-,TRBV18,-,TRBJ1-2,TGTGCCAGCTCACCCTCGGACACCCGGGGCTACACCTTC,CASSPSDTRGYTF
-,TRBV5-4,TRBD1,TRBJ1-4,TGTGCCAGCAGCGACGGACAGGATGAAAAACTGTTTTTT,CASSDGQDEKLFF
medium-sized,TRBV20-1,TRBD1,TRBJ1-6,TGCAGTGCTAGTATTATGGACAGGAGAGAAGCACCCCTCCACTTT,CSASIMDRREAPLHF
-,TRBV9,TRBD2,TRBJ2-1,TGTGCCAGCAGCCTTAGCGGGGGGTGGGGCAATGAGCAGTTCTTC,CASSLSGGWGNEQFF
-,TRBV5-4,-,TRBJ2-2,TGTGCCAGCAGCTTAGGACGGCAGAACACCGGGGAGCTGTTTTTT,CASSLGRQNTGELFF
few,TRBV25-1,-,TRBJ1-4,TGTGCCAGCAGTGGTAGGGTCGGTGAAAAACTGTTTTTT,CASSGRVGEKLFF
-,TRBV18,TRBD1,TRBJ2-2,TGTGCCAGCTCACCACCGAACGGACAGGGACTGCCCGGGGAGCTGTTTTTT,CASSPPNGQGLPGELFF
-,TRBV30,-,TRBJ1-2,TGTGCCTGGAGTGTCGAGCCGGTTAACACCTTC,CAWSVEPVNTF
-,TRBV6-4,TRBD1,TRBJ1-1,TGTGCCAGCAGTCAACAGACAGGGGGGACTGAAGCTTTCTTT,CASSQQTGGTEAFF
-,TRBV4-2,TRBD2,TRBJ2-1,TGTGCCAGCAGCCAGGAACTAGCGGGGGGGGGCAATGAGCAGTTCTTC,CASSQELAGGGNEQFF
-,TRBV5-1,TRBD2,TRBJ2-1,TGCGCCAGCAGCTCGGACCCCGGGACTAGCTTGACTGAGCAGTTCTTC,CASSSDPGTSLTEQFF
-,TRBV30,-,TRBJ1-2,TGTGCCTGGAGTGTGTACAGGGAGAACTATGGCTACACCTTC,CAWSVYRENYGYTF
-,TRBV7-2,-,TRBJ1-4,TGTGCCAGCAGCTACCCACGGGGGGGTCTTAATGAAAAACTGTTTTTT,CASSYPRGGLNEKLFF
-,TRBV19,-,TRBJ2-2,TGTGCCAGTACGACTCACAGACTGACTAATATGCGACTCACCGGGGAGCTGTTTTTT,CASTTHRLTNMRLTGELFF
-,TRBV6-6,TRBD1,TRBJ1-1,TGTGCCAGCAGTCCGCCGGACAGGCACCTTACTGAAGCTTTCTTT,CASSPPDRHLTEAFF
once,TRBV4-2,-,TRBJ1-1,TGTGCCAGCAGCCAAGCACCGGGAACTGAAGCTTTCTTT,CASSQAPGTEAFF
-,TRBV5-1,TRBD2,TRBJ2-7,TGCGCCAGCAGCTTGCGTCGCGGGCTAGCGGGAGGGCCGATGCACGAGCAGTACTTC,CASSLRRGLAGGPMHEQYF
once,TRBV7-9,-,TRBJ2-5,TGTGCCAGCAGCTTAGGAGGACTCCAAGATACCCAGTACTTC,CASSLGGLQDTQYF
-,TRBV6-6,-,TRBJ1-3,TGTGCCAGCAGTTCAACCGGGACCTCTGGAAACACCATATATTTT,CASSSTGTSGNTIYF
-,TRBV10-3,-,TRBJ2-5,TGTGCCATCAGTGAAACTACCCCGGAGACCCAGTACTTC,CAISETTPETQYF
few,TRBV6-6,-,TRBJ1-5,TGTGCCAGCAGTCCCCGGTTCGGGGGTAGCAATCAGCCCCAGCATTTT,CASSPRFGGSNQPQHF
-,TRBV3-1/TRBV3-2,-,TRBJ2-1,TGTGCCAGCAGCCTAAGGGGGGCCAGGGAGTACAATGAGCAGTTCTTC,CASSLRGAREYNEQFF
-,TRBV25-1,-,TRBJ1-6,TGTGCCAGCAGTGAAACGGCAGGTTTGGATGTTTCACCCCTCCACTTT,CASSETAGLDVSPLHF
-,TRBV6-5,-,TRBJ2-7,TGTGCCAGCAAGACGGTGGGCTACGAGCAGTACTTC,CASKTVGYEQYF
-,TRBV28,-,TRBJ2-7,TGTGCCAGCAGTGTCAGGGGGAGGCTACCCTACGAGCAGTACTTC,CASSVRGRLPYEQYF
-,TRBV15,TRBD2,TRBJ2-1,TGTGCCACCAGCAGAGAGGTCCTAGCGGGAGGTAGGGATGAGCAGTTCTTC,CATSREVLAGGRDEQFF
-,TRBV5-5,TRBD2,TRBJ2-3,TGTGCCAGCAGCTTATTACTAGCGGGAGGGCGGAATACGCAGTATTTT,CASSLLLAGGRNTQYF
-,TRBV29-1,-,TRBJ2-4,TGCAGCGTTGAAAGTGCCGTGGGAAACATTCAGTACTTC,CSVESAVGNIQYF